What follows are 27 T cell receptor beta chains derived from one specimen sequenced in a study of cytomegalovirus exposure and HLA in healthy donors. Researchers ran the PCR with 60 Vbeta and 13 Jbeta primers. Data came from immunoSEQ multiplex PCR; TCRdb stores just in-frame clones and leaves some out. The table records about 94,000 clones, roughly 79% of them present only once. The sequencing input was PBMCs. These receptors all come from a woman in her thirties or forties in good health and CMV-seronegative.

The chain recombines TRBV18 with TRBJ2-2; TRBD1 aligns across 8 bases. This CDR3 is 15 amino acids long. V trimming: 3 bases; J trimming: 4 bases; junction bases outside the gene matches: 4. The germline V gene encodes CDR1 KGHSH and CDR2 LQKENI. The DNA of the CDR3 is TGTGCCAGCTCACCGGGACAGGTGCCCACCGGGGAGCTGTTTTTT. Amino acids: CASSPGQVPTGELFF. Variable domain in full (rest from reference TRBV18 and TRBJ2-2): NAGVMQNPRHLVRRRGQEARLRCSPMKGHSHVYWYRQLPEEGLKFMVYLQKENIIDESGMPKERFSAEFPKEGPSILRIQQVVRGDSAAYFCASSPGQVPTGELFFGEGSRLTVL.

The chain uses TRBV5-1 and TRBJ2-5; TRBD1 matches at 9 bases. Germline CDR1 reads SGHRS; CDR2 reads YFSETQ. This CDR3 region has 15 residues. V was pared by 8 bases and J by 5 bases, with 13 bases of the junction left unmatched. CDR3 sequence reads: CASFNWDRAKETQYF. The CDR3 DNA reads as TGCGCCAGTTTCAACTGGGACAGGGCGAAGGAGACCCAGTACTTC.

The genes are TRBV7-8 and TRBJ1-2; TRBD1 is a possible D gene (6 bases). The germline V gene encodes CDR1 SGHVS and CDR2 FQNEAQ. The CDR3 contains 15 residues. The germline V and J ends were trimmed by 2 bases and 3 bases, with 13 bases remaining between them. The CDR3 coding sequence is TGTGCCAGCAGCTTAAGCAGGGGCGGAGACTATGGCTACACCTTC. Its translation is CASSLSRGGDYGYTF.

This chain links TRBV9 with TRBJ1-1; 10 bases line up with TRBD1. Trimming took 2 bases from V and 1 from J; bases not matched to a gene: 8. CDR1 is SGDLS, CDR2 YYNGEE, per germline. CDR3 length: 17 residues. The CDR3 bases are TGTGCCAGCAGCGTGGGGACAGGGGTCATTGGGAACACTGAAGCTTTCTTT. Translated: CASSVGTGVIGNTEAFF. Supplemented by reference TRBV9 and TRBJ1-1, the full variable domain reads DSGVTQTPKHLITATGQRVTLRCSPRSGDLSVYWYQQSLDQGLQFLIQYYNGEERAKGNILERFSAQQFPDLHSELNLSSLELGDSALYFCASSVGTGVIGNTEAFFGQGTRLTVV.

The gene calls are TRBV6-5 and TRBJ1-5; weak D call: TRBD1 (5 bases). CDR3 length: 15 amino acids. V was pared by 6 bases and J by 6 bases, with 18 bases between. In germline, CDR1 is MNHEY, CDR2 SVGAGI. CDR3 amino acids: CASRVVREASQPQHF. The CDR3 DNA follows: TGTGCCAGCAGGGTGGTCAGGGAGGCAAGTCAGCCCCAGCATTTT.

V usage is TRBV5-4 and J usage is TRBJ1-2, with TRBD1 matching over 11 bases. This CDR3 contains 17 residues. Germline V CDR1 and CDR2: SGHNT, YYREEE (reference sequence). The V segment lost 4 bases and the J segment 3 bases; nucleotides outside the gene matches: 11. DNA for the CDR3: TGTGCCAGCAGCACATTATCCGGGACAGGGGGTGACTATGGCTACACCTTC. Translating gives CASSTLSGTGGDYGYTF. Full variable domain (remainder filled in from reference TRBV5-4 and TRBJ1-2): ETGVTQSPTHLIKTRGQQVTLRCSSQSGHNTVSWYQQALGQGPQFIFQYYREEENGRGNFPPRFSGLQFPNYSSELNVNALELDDSALYLCASSTLSGTGGDYGYTFGSGTRLTVV.

This chain joins TRBV5-4 and TRBJ2-6, with D possibly being TRBD1 (5 bases). This CDR3 has 17 residues. Germline V CDR1 and CDR2: SGHNT, YYREEE (reference sequence). V lost 4 bases and J lost 0, with 14 bases in between. The CDR3 region has the DNA TGTGCCAGCAGCGAACAGGCCATAACCTCTGGGGCCAACGTCCTGACTTTC. It encodes CASSEQAITSGANVLTF.

The genes are TRBV6-6 and TRBJ1-1; TRBD1 might be the D (5 bases). Germline CDR1 reads MNHNY; CDR2 reads SVGAGI (reference sequence). V was shortened by 2 bases and J by 4 bases, with 17 bases between the two germline ends. The CDR3 totals 16 residues. CDR3 protein: CASSYPPGLRATEAFF. CDR3 nucleotides: TGTGCCAGCAGTTACCCGCCGGGACTGAGGGCCACTGAAGCTTTCTTT.

This sequence joins TRBV9 and TRBJ2-7, with 12 positions matching TRBD2. V dropped 0 bases and J dropped 6; count of bases not matched to a gene: 4. The CDR3 loop spans 15 amino acids. Germline V gives CDR1 SGDLS, CDR2 YYNGEE. The CDR3 sequence: CASSVGGLAGREQYF. The CDR3 nucleotides are TGTGCCAGCAGCGTAGGTGGACTAGCGGGGCGCGAGCAGTACTTC.

This clone has just a few counts. The chain joins TRBV5-1 to TRBJ1-1; 7 positions agree with TRBD1. CDR1 and CDR2 from the germline V gene are SGHRS and YFSETQ. J lost 5 bases, V lost 2 bases, and 3 bases had no gene match. The CDR3 consists of 13 residues. The CDR3 protein is CASSFQGDTEAFF. The CDR3 DNA reads TGCGCCAGCAGCTTTCAGGGGGATACTGAAGCTTTCTTT.

Details on this clone: Sequence at one end of the junction differs from germline and may be a read error. V gene TRBV7-2 combines with J gene TRBJ1-2, with 8 positions matching TRBD1. The CDR3 covers 14 residues. Germline CDR1 reads SGHTA; CDR2 reads FQGNSA. This CDR3 reads CASSPRTGRSGYPF. CDR3 DNA: TGTGCCAGCAGCCCACGGACAGGGCGAAGTGGCTACCCCTTC.

V is TRBV7-2 and J is TRBJ2-7, with D uncertain. This CDR3 contains 15 residues. Germline V gene data show CDR1 as SGHTA and CDR2 as FQGNSA. Trimming cost V 5 bases and J 0 bases, with 14 bases left between them. The CDR3 DNA reads as TGTGCCAGCAGCCCGGAGACGCTCGGCTCCTACGAGCAGTACTTC. Encoded protein: CASSPETLGSYEQYF.

V gene TRBV6-1 combines with J gene TRBJ1-5; D ambiguous. V lost 1 base and J 5 bases, leaving 9 bases between the germline ends. The germline V gene has CDR1 MNHNS and CDR2 SASEGT. The CDR3 totals 14 residues. The CDR3 reads CASSEGLVHQPQHF. The CDR3 nucleotides are TGTGCCAGCAGTGAAGGATTAGTCCATCAGCCCCAGCATTTT.

The V call is TRBV5-1, the J call TRBJ2-3, with TRBD2 identical over 9 bases. The germline gives CDR1 SGHRS, CDR2 YFSETQ. V trimming: 3 bases; J trimming: 2 bases; junction bases outside the gene matches: 4. The CDR3 extends over 15 amino acids. The CDR3 spells CASSSGTSFTDTQYF. The CDR3 DNA reads as TGCGCCAGCAGCTCCGGGACTAGCTTCACAGATACGCAGTATTTT.

To note about this clone: This sample includes further DNA sequences coding for the same CDR3. J is TRBJ2-7 and V is TRBV6-1; D unresolved. The germline V and J ends were trimmed by 4 bases and 3 bases, with 4 bases remaining between them. This CDR3 has 11 residues. Germline-derived CDR1 and CDR2 are MNHNS and SASEGT. The CDR3 region is CASSAVYEQYF. CDR3 coding DNA: TGTGCCAGCAGTGCAGTCTACGAGCAGTACTTC.

This sequence joins TRBV9 and TRBJ1-2; the match to TRBD1 covers 9 bases. There are 14 residues in the CDR3. V was pared by 0 bases and J by 8 bases, with 5 bases of the junction left unmatched. The germline V gene encodes CDR1 SGDLS and CDR2 YYNGEE. The CDR3 loop reads CASSVATGGNGYTF. In DNA form, the CDR3 reads TGTGCCAGCAGCGTAGCTACAGGGGGCAACGGCTACACCTTC.

The gene calls are TRBV4-1 and TRBJ1-5; TRBD1 matches at 9 bases. V trimming: 0 bases; J trimming: 1 base; junction bases outside the gene matches: 4. The germline gives CDR1 MGHRA, CDR2 YSYEKL. The CDR3 totals 17 residues. The DNA of the CDR3 is TGCGCCAGCAGCCAAGATCCAGGACAGGGGAGCAATCAGCCCCAGCATTTT. It translates to CASSQDPGQGSNQPQHF.

The V gene is TRBV6-5, the J gene TRBJ1-3, with 8 nucleotides matching TRBD1. The CDR3 spans 15 residues. Germline V gene lookup returns CDR1 MNHEY and CDR2 SVGAGI. Losses at the gene ends were 4 bases for V and 7 bases for J; bases not matched to a gene: 9. CDR3 residues: CASSLLRTGRNTIYF. The CDR3 coding sequence is TGTGCCAGCAGTTTACTCCGGACAGGGAGGAACACCATATATTTT.

This sequence joins TRBV4-1 and TRBJ2-1; 9 bases match TRBD1. Trimming at V came to 4 bases and at J to 5 bases, leaving 12 bases not matched to a gene. The CDR3 is made up of 17 amino acids. CDR1 is MGHRA and CDR2 is YSYEKL in the germline V gene. The CDR3 here is CASSLTPGTGKNNEQFF. In DNA, the CDR3 is TGCGCCAGCAGCCTCACACCCGGGACAGGGAAGAACAATGAGCAGTTCTTC.

V and J are TRBV28 and TRBJ1-5; D might be TRBD1 (5 bases). V was pared by 2 bases and J by 6 bases, with 17 bases between. The germline V gene encodes CDR1 MDHEN and CDR2 SYDVKM. This CDR3 is built from 16 residues. The CDR3 bases are TGTGCCAGCAGTTTAGGGGCAGTTGTTTACGGTCAGCCCCAGCATTTT. Amino acid sequence: CASSLGAVVYGQPQHF.

This clone was detected only a few times. The chain has TRBV4-1 and TRBJ2-2, with D possibly being TRBD1 (6 bases). The length of the CDR3 is 15 residues. The germline CDR1 and CDR2 sequences are MGHRA and YSYEKL. Trimming removed 4 bases from V and 1 base from J, with 10 bases in between. Here the CDR3 DNA reads TGCGCCAGCAGCCGGAAGGGACAGAACACCGGGGAGCTGTTTTTT. Its protein product is CASSRKGQNTGELFF.

CDR3 region: CASSVKAKETQYF. The CDR3 bases are TGCGCCAGCAGCGTGAAAGCTAAAGAGACCCAGTACTTC. The V call is TRBV5-1, the J call TRBJ2-5; D gene unclear. Trimming pared 4 bases from V and 3 bases from J, leaving 10 bases between. This CDR3 region has 13 residues. Germline CDR1 is SGHRS and CDR2 is YFSETQ.

V gene TRBV28 combines with J gene TRBJ1-2; D gene ambiguous. Germline V gene data show CDR1 as MDHEN and CDR2 as SYDVKM. V lost 4 bases, J lost 11 bases, and 14 bases lay in between. The CDR3 covers 12 residues. The CDR3 DNA reads TGTGCCAGCAGTTCTGGTGAATCGCGTTACACCTTC. This gives the protein CASSSGESRYTF.

The sample holds one count of this clone. The chain joins TRBV4-1 to TRBJ1-1; D is unclear. The CDR3 has 15 amino acids. Germline V gene data show CDR1 as MGHRA and CDR2 as YSYEKL. V lost 0 bases and J 1 base, leaving 9 bases between the germline ends. CDR3 coding DNA: TGCGCCAGCAGCCAAGAATGGCCGAAGAACACTGAAGCTTTCTTT. It encodes CASSQEWPKNTEAFF.

The genes are TRBV4-2 and TRBJ1-1; D might be TRBD1 (5 bases). Germline CDR1 is LGHNA and CDR2 is YNFKEQ. With 5 bases removed from V and 0 bases from J, the gap between germline ends came to 13 bases. The CDR3 extends over 15 amino acids. The CDR3 spells CASSKADILNTEAFF. CDR3 bases: TGTGCCAGCAGCAAAGCGGACATACTGAACACTGAAGCTTTCTTT.

This clone was observed once. This chain joins TRBV10-3 and TRBJ2-1, with D tentatively TRBD1 (6 bases). This CDR3 contains 14 residues. CDR1 ENHRY and CDR2 SYGVKD come from the germline V gene. V gave up 4 bases and J gave up 6 bases, with 13 bases separating them. The CDR3 DNA reads as TGTGCCATCAGTGCGTTCTCGGACAGCAATGAGCAGTTCTTC. The encoded protein is CAISAFSDSNEQFF.

This clone has a handful of counts. V usage is TRBV29-1 and J usage is TRBJ2-1; 9 bases agree with TRBD1. The CDR3 is made up of 13 amino acids. The germline gives CDR1 SQVTM, CDR2 ANQGSEA. Losses at the gene ends were 7 bases for V and 7 bases for J; bases not matched to a gene: 8. The chain's CDR3 is CSGRQGGGNEQFF. CDR3 sequence (DNA): TGCAGCGGCCGACAGGGGGGTGGGAATGAGCAGTTCTTC.